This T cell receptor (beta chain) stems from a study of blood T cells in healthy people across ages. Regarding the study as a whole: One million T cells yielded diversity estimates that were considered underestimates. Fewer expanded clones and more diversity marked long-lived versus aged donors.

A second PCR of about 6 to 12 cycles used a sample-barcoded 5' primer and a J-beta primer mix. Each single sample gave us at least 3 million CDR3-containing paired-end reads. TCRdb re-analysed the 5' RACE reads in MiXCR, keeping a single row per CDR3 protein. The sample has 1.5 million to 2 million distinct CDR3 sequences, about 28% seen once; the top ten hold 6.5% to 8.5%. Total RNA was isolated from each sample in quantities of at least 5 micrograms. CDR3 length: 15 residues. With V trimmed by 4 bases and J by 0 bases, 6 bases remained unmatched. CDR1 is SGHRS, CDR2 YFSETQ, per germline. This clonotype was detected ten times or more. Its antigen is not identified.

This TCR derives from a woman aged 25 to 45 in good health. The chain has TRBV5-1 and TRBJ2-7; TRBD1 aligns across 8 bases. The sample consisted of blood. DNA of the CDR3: TGCGCCAGCAGCCCGCGACAGGGGACCTCCTACGAGCAGTACTTC. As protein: CASSPRQGTSYEQYF.